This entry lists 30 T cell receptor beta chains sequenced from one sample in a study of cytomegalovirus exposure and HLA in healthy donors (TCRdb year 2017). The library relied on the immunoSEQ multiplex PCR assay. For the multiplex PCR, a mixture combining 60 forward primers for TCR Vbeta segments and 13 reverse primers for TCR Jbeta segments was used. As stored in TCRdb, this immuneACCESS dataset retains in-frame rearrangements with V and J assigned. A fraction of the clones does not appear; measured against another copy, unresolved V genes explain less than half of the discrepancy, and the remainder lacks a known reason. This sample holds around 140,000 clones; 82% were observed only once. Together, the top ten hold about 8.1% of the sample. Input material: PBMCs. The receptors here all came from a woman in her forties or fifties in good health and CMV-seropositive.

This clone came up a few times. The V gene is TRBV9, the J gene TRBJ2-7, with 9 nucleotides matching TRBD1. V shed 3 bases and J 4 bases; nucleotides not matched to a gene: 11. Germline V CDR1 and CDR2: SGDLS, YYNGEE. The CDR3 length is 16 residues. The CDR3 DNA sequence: TGTGCCAGCAGCGAGGGCCCCCCCGGACAGGGGTACGAGCAGTACTTC. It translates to CASSEGPPGQGYEQYF.

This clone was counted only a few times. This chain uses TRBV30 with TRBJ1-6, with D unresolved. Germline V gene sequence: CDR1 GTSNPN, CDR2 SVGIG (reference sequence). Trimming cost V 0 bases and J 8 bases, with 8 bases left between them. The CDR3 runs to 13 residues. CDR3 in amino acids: CAWSVLLDSPLHF. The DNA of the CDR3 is TGTGCCTGGAGTGTACTTTTGGATTCACCCCTCCACTTT.

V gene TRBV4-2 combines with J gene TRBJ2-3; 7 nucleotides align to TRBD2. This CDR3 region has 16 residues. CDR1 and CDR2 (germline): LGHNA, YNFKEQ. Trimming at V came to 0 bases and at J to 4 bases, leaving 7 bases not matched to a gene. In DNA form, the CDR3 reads TGTGCCAGCAGCCAAGATCATCAGCGGGGCGCAGATACGCAGTATTTT. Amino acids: CASSQDHQRGADTQYF.

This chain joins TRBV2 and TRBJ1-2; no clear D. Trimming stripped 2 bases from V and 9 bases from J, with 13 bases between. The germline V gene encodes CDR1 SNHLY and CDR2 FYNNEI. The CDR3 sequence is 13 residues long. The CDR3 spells CASSETVGRSYTF. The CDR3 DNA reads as TGTGCCAGCAGTGAAACCGTGGGCCGGAGCTACACCTTC.

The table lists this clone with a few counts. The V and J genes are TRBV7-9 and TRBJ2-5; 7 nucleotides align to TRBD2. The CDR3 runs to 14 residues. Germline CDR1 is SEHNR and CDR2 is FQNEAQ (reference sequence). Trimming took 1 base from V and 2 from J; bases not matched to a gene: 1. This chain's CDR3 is CASSLGGGQETQYF. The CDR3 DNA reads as TGTGCCAGCAGCTTAGGGGGGGGGCAAGAGACCCAGTACTTC.

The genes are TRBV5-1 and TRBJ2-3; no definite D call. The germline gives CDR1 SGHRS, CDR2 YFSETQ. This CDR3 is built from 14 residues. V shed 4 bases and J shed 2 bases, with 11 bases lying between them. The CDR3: CASSPIPNTDTQYF. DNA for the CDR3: TGCGCCAGCAGCCCCATTCCCAACACAGATACGCAGTATTTT.

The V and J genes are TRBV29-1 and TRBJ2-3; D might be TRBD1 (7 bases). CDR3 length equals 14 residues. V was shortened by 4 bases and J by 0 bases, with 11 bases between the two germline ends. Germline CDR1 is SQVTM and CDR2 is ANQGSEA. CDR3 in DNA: TGCAGCGTTGCCAGGGGGGCAAGCACAGATACGCAGTATTTT. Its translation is CSVARGASTDTQYF.

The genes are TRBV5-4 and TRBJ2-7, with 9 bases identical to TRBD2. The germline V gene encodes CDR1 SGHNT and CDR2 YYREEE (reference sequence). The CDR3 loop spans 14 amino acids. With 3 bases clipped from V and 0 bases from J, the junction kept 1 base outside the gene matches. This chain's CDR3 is CASSSAGGSYEQYF. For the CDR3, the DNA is TGTGCCAGCAGCTCAGCGGGGGGCTCCTACGAGCAGTACTTC.

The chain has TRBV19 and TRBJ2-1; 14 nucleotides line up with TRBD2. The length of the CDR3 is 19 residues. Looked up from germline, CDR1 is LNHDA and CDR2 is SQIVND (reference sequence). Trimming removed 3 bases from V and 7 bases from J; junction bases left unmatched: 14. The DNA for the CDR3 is TGTGCCAGTAGTATCTGGTCGGGGACTAGCGGGGGATTATGGAATGAGCAGTTCTTC. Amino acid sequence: CASSIWSGTSGGLWNEQFF.

In nucleotides, the CDR3 is TGTGCCAGCAGGAGGGACATCTCCGAGCAGTACTTC. This gives the protein CASRRDISEQYF. The V and J genes are TRBV2 and TRBJ2-7; maybe TRBD1 (6 bases). Trimming left V 6 bases short and J 6 bases short, with 12 bases between. CDR1 and CDR2 from the germline V gene are SNHLY and FYNNEI. The CDR3 has 12 residues.

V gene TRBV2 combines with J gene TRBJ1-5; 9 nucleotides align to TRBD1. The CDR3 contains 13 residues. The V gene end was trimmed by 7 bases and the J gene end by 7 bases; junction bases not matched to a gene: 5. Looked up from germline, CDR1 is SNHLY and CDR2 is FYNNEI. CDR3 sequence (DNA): TGTGCCAGCAAGGTACAGGGGGCACAGCCCCAGCATTTT. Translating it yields CASKVQGAQPQHF.

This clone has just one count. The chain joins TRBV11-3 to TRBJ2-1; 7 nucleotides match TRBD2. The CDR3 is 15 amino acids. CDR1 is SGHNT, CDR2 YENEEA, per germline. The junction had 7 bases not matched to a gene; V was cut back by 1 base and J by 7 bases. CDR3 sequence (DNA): TGTGCCAGCAGCTTAGTGACTAGCCCCACGAATGAGCAGTTCTTC. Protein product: CASSLVTSPTNEQFF. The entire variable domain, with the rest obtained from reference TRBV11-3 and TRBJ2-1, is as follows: EAGVVQSPRYKIIEKKQPVAFWCNPISGHNTLYWYLQNLGQGPELLIRYENEEAVDDSQLPKDRFSAERLKGVDSTLKIQPAELGDSAVYLCASSLVTSPTNEQFFGPGTRLTVL.

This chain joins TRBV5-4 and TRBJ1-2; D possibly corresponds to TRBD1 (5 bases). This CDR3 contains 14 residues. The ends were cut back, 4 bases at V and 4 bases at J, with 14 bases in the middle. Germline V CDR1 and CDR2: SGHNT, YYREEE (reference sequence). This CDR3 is CASSPWGSIYGYTF. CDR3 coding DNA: TGTGCCAGCAGCCCGTGGGGCAGCATCTATGGCTACACCTTC. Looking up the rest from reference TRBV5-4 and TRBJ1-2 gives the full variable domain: ETGVTQSPTHLIKTRGQQVTLRCSSQSGHNTVSWYQQALGQGPQFIFQYYREEENGRGNFPPRFSGLQFPNYSSELNVNALELDDSALYLCASSPWGSIYGYTFGSGTRLTVV.

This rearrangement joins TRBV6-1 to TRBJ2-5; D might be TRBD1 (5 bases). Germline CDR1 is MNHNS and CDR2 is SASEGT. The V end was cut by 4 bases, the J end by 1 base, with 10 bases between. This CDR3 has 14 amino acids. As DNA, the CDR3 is TGTGCCAGCAGTGTTGTGACAGTCCAAGAGACCCAGTACTTC. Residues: CASSVVTVQETQYF.

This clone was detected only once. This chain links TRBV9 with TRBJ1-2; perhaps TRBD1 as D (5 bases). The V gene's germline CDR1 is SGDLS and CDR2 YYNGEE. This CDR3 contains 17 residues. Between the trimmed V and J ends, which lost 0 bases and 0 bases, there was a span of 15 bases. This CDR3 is CASSVAPGYPTNYGYTF. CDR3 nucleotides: TGTGCCAGCAGCGTAGCCCCAGGGTATCCTACTAACTATGGCTACACCTTC.

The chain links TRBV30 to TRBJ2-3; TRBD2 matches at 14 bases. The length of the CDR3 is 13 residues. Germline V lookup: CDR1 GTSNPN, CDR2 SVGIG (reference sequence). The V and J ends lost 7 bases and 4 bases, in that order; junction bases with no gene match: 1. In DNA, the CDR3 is TGTGCCTCGGGACTAGCGGGGGCAGATACGCAGTATTTT. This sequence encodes CASGLAGADTQYF.

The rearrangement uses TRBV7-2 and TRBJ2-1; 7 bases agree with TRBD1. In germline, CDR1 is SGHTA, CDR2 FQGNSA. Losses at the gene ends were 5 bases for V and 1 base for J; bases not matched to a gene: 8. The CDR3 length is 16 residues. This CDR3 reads CASSTRQGPSYNEQFF. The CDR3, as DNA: TGTGCCAGCAGCACCCGACAGGGCCCGTCCTACAATGAGCAGTTCTTC.

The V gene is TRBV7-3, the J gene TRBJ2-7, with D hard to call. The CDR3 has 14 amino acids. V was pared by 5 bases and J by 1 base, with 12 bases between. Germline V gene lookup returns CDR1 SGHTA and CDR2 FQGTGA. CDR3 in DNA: TGTGCCAGCAGCCCCGACTCCCTGTCCTACGAGCAGTACTTC. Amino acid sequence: CASSPDSLSYEQYF.

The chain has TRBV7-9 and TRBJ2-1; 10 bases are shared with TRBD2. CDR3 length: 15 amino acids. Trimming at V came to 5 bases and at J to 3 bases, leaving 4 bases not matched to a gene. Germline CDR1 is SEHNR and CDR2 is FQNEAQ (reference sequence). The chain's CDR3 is CASSKTSGYYNEQFF. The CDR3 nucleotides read TGTGCCAGCAGCAAGACTAGCGGGTACTACAATGAGCAGTTCTTC.

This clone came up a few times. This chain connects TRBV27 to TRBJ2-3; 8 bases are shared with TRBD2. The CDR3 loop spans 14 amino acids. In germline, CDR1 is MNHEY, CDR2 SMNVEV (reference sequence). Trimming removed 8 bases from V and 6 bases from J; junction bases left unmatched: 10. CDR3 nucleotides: TGTGCCAGCGGTGTAGCGGGGAGGTTGGATACGCAGTATTTT. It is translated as CASGVAGRLDTQYF.

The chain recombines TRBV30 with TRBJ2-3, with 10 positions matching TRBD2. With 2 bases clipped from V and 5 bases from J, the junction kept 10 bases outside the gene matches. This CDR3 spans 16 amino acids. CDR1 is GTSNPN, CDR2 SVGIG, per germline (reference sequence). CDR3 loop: CAWSRTERGGGDTQYF. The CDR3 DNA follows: TGTGCCTGGAGTAGAACCGAGCGGGGGGGCGGAGATACGCAGTATTTT.

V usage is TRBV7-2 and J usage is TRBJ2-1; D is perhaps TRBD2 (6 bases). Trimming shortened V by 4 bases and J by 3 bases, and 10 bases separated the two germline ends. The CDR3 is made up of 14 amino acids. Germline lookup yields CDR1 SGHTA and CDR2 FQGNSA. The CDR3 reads CASSSGLFYNEQFF. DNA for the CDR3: TGTGCCAGCAGCTCGGGACTGTTCTACAATGAGCAGTTCTTC. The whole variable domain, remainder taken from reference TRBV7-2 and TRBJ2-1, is GAGVSQSPSNKVTEKGKDVELRCDPISGHTALYWYRQSLGQGLEFLIYFQGNSAPDKSGLPSDRFSAERTGGSVSTLTIQRTQQEDSAVYLCASSSGLFYNEQFFGPGTRLTVL.

CDR3 region: CAWSVKGASSTDTQYF. Written as DNA, the CDR3 is TGTGCCTGGAGTGTAAAGGGGGCCTCTAGCACAGATACGCAGTATTTT. V gene TRBV30 combines with J gene TRBJ2-3, with TRBD1 matching 7 bases. V was pared by 0 bases and J by 0 bases, with 6 bases of the junction left unmatched. CDR1 and CDR2 (germline): GTSNPN, SVGIG (reference sequence). The CDR3 is made up of 16 amino acids.

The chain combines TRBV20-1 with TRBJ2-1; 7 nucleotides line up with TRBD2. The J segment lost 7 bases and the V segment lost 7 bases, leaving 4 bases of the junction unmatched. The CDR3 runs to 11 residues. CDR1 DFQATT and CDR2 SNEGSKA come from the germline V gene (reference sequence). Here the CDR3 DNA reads TGCAGTGTAGTTAGCGGGAATGAGCAGTTCTTC. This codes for CSVVSGNEQFF.

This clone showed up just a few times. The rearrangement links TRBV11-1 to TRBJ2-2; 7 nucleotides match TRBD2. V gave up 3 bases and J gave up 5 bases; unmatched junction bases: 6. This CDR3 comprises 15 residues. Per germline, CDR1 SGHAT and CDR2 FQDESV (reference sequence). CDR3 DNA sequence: TGTGCCAGCAGCTTGACTAGCCCGAGGACCGGGGAGCTGTTTTTT. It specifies CASSLTSPRTGELFF.

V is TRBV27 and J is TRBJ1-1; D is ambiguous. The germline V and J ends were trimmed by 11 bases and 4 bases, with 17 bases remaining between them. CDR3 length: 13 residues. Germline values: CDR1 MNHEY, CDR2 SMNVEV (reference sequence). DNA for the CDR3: TGTGCCTTCAGCGGGGAGAGCGGCACTGAAGCTTTCTTT. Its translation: CAFSGESGTEAFF.

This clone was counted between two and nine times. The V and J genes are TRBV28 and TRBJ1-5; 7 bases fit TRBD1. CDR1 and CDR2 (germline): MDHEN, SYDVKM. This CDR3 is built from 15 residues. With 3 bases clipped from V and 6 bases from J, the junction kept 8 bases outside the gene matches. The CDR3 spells CASSLVTGSGQPQHF. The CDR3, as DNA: TGTGCCAGCAGTTTGGTGACAGGGTCGGGTCAGCCCCAGCATTTT.

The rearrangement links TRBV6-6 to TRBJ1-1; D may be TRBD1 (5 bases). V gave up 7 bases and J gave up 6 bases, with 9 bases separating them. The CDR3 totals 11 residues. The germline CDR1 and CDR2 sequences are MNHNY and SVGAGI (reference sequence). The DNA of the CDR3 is TGTGCCAGCACCCCAGGGCCTGAAGCTTTCTTT. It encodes CASTPGPEAFF.

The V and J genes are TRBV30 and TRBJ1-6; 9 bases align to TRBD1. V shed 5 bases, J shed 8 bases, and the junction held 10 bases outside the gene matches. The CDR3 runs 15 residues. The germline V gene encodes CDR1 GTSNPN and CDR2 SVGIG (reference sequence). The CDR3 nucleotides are TGTGCCTGGTCCCGTCTGACAGGGGGGGATTCACCCCTCCACTTT. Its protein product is CAWSRLTGGDSPLHF.

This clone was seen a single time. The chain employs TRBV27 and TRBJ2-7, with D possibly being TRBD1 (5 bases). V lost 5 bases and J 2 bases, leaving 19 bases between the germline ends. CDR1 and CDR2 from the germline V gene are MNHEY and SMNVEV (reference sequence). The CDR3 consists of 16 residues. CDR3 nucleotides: TGTGCCAGCAGTCCAAGTCAGGGCACAAAGGCCTACGAGCAGTACTTC. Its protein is CASSPSQGTKAYEQYF.